The 32 T cell receptor beta chains in this list originate from one sample, sequenced in a study of stem cell transplantation in POMP-related autoinflammatory disease. TCRdb's table, derived via immunoSEQ multiplex PCR, lists solely in-frame clones and lacks some. The sample consists of tens of thousands of clones, more than 75% of them appearing once. The source was CD4+ T cells from PBMCs, collected after stem cell transplantation. The receptors shown here come from a human patient with POMP-related autoinflammation and immune dysregulation (PRAID). These T cells may partly come from the graft donor.

This clone was recorded once. The V call is TRBV18, the J call TRBJ2-7, with a possible D match to TRBD2 (6 bases). V lost 2 bases, J lost 3 bases, and 8 bases lay in between. This CDR3 region has 13 residues. The V gene's germline CDR1 is KGHSH and CDR2 LQKENI. The CDR3 DNA reads as TGTGCCAGCTCACCAGGGGGGAACTACGAGCAGTACTTC. It codes for CASSPGGNYEQYF.

This clone was found once. The chain carries TRBV6-5 and TRBJ1-5; TRBD1 matches at 9 bases. The V gene's germline CDR1 is MNHEY and CDR2 SVGAGI. V lost 7 bases and J lost 6; bases outside the gene matches: 7. CDR3 length equals 14 residues. CDR3 protein: CASTRTGATQPQHF. The CDR3, as DNA: TGTGCCAGCACTCGGACAGGGGCAACTCAGCCCCAGCATTTT.

J is TRBJ2-3 and V is TRBV2; D is ambiguous. Trimming left V 4 bases short and J 5 bases short, with 4 bases between. The CDR3 loop spans 11 amino acids. Germline CDR1 and CDR2: SNHLY and FYNNEI. This CDR3 is CASSVKDTQYF. CDR3 DNA sequence: TGTGCCAGCAGTGTAAAAGATACGCAGTATTTT.

This clone was counted once. The chain combines TRBV28 with TRBJ2-3; no reliable D call. There are 13 residues in the CDR3. Germline CDR1 is MDHEN and CDR2 is SYDVKM. V was cut by 4 bases and J by 6 bases, with 11 bases left in between. CDR3 coding DNA: TGTGCCAGCAGTTCAACTGGCCGCGATACGCAGTATTTT. Its translation is CASSSTGRDTQYF.

This rearrangement joins TRBV7-3 to TRBJ2-2; D perhaps matches TRBD1 (5 bases). This CDR3 is 13 amino acids long. Deletions cut 2 bases from V and 7 bases from J, with 8 bases between. Per the germline V gene, CDR1 is SGHTA and CDR2 is FQGTGA. CDR3 sequence: CASSLWGVGELFF. DNA for the CDR3: TGTGCCAGCAGCTTATGGGGCGTCGGGGAGCTGTTTTTT. Full variable domain (remainder filled in from reference TRBV7-3 and TRBJ2-2): GAGVSQTPSNKVTEKGKYVELRCDPISGHTALYWYRQSLGQGPEFLIYFQGTGAADDSGLPNDRFFAVRPEGSVSTLKIQRTERGDSAVYLCASSLWGVGELFFGEGSRLTVL.

This chain links TRBV2 with TRBJ1-4; 7 bases are shared with TRBD1. This CDR3 spans 13 amino acids. V shed 7 bases and J 9 bases; nucleotides not matched to a gene: 8. Germline V gene lookup returns CDR1 SNHLY and CDR2 FYNNEI. CDR3 sequence (DNA): TGTGCCAGCAATATCGGGACAGTACAAAAACTGTTTTTT. Translated, it gives CASNIGTVQKLFF.

This sequence joins TRBV6-1 and TRBJ2-7, with D perhaps assigned TRBD1 or TRBD2 (5 bases each). The germline CDR1 and CDR2 sequences are MNHNS and SASEGT. This CDR3 spans 14 amino acids. V lost 2 bases and J lost 5, with 13 bases in between. The CDR3 DNA reads as TGTGCCAGCAGTGAAACCAGGGCGGGTGACGAGCAGTACTTC. Translating gives CASSETRAGDEQYF.

The J gene is TRBJ1-2, the V gene TRBV19, with D possibly matching TRBD1 (6 bases). CDR1 is LNHDA and CDR2 is SQIVND in the germline V gene (reference sequence). V shed 6 bases and J shed 2 bases, with 10 bases lying between them. The CDR3 totals 13 residues. The CDR3 is CASRRDTNYGYTF. The DNA of the CDR3 is TGTGCCAGTAGGAGGGACACAAACTATGGCTACACCTTC.

The J gene is TRBJ2-7, the V gene TRBV6-5, with D perhaps matching TRBD2 (6 bases). Trimming removed 4 bases from V and 3 bases from J, with 13 bases in between. The CDR3 loop spans 14 amino acids. Germline values: CDR1 MNHEY, CDR2 SVGAGI. The CDR3, as DNA: TGTGCCAGCAGTTCCCCGGGACTGTTCTACGAGCAGTACTTC. Amino acid sequence: CASSSPGLFYEQYF.

This clone is labeled medium-sized (0.01 to 0.1%). The chain uses TRBV14 and TRBJ1-2; 7 bases line up with TRBD1. The J segment lost 2 bases and the V segment lost 4 bases, leaving 4 bases of the junction unmatched. The germline gives CDR1 SGHDN, CDR2 FVKESK. This CDR3 region has 14 residues. The chain's CDR3 is CASSRTTGNYGYTF. The CDR3 DNA sequence: TGTGCCAGCAGCCGAACGACAGGGAACTATGGCTACACCTTC.

The gene calls are TRBV28 and TRBJ2-3; D gene unclear. V lost 2 bases and J lost 4, with 7 bases in between. The CDR3 sequence is 13 residues long. From germline, CDR1 is MDHEN and CDR2 SYDVKM. CDR3 residues: CASSLSTADTQYF. CDR3 nucleotides: TGTGCCAGCAGTTTAAGTACTGCAGATACGCAGTATTTT.

The J gene is TRBJ1-6, the V gene TRBV7-8, with D uncertain. CDR1 and CDR2 (germline): SGHVS, FQNEAQ. Trimming took 5 bases from V and 0 from J, leaving 11 bases between them. The CDR3 runs 16 residues. The CDR3 loop is CASSQSKSSYNSPLHF. As DNA, the CDR3 is TGTGCCAGCAGCCAATCCAAGAGCTCCTATAATTCACCCCTCCACTTT.

The DNA of the CDR3 is TGTGCCAGCAGCCGTCCGGCGCACACAAACGAAGCTTTCTTT. It codes for CASSRPAHTNEAFF. The chain has TRBV5-6 and TRBJ1-1; D is undetermined. The germline V gene has CDR1 SGHDT and CDR2 YYEEEE. The CDR3 totals 14 residues. Trimming stripped 4 bases from V and 8 bases from J, with 18 bases between.

V and J are TRBV29-1 and TRBJ1-6; 7 bases are a match to TRBD1. The CDR3 is made up of 13 amino acids. CDR1 and CDR2 from the germline V gene are SQVTM and ANQGSEA. V was pared by 7 bases and J by 7 bases, with 7 bases of the junction left unmatched. Here the CDR3 reads CSARQGGNSPLHF. The DNA of the CDR3 is TGCAGCGCCCGACAGGGCGGAAATTCACCCCTCCACTTT.

This clone occurred once. The chain links TRBV7-2 to TRBJ2-7; D call uncertain. Germline assignment: CDR1 SGHTA and CDR2 FQGNSA. The V end was cut by 5 bases, the J end by 7 bases, with 15 bases between. The CDR3 is 13 amino acids. The chain's CDR3 is CASSHPPPGEQYF. CDR3 bases: TGTGCCAGCAGCCATCCGCCCCCCGGGGAGCAGTACTTC.

The chain's CDR3 is CASSLNPPLSPLHF. The CDR3 bases are TGTGCCAGCAGTTTAAACCCCCCCCTCTCACCCCTCCACTTT. This chain connects TRBV28 to TRBJ1-6; D remains ambiguous. Trimming took off 2 bases at V and 10 bases at J, with 12 bases between the two ends. The germline V gene encodes CDR1 MDHEN and CDR2 SYDVKM. The CDR3 loop spans 14 amino acids.

V and J are TRBV7-3 and TRBJ2-2; D may be TRBD1 (6 bases). The CDR3 consists of 15 residues. V was trimmed by 5 bases and J by 0 bases, leaving 10 bases between them. CDR1 and CDR2 from the germline V gene are SGHTA and FQGTGA. CDR3 coding DNA: TGTGCCAGCAGCCCGGGACACGCGAACACCGGGGAGCTGTTTTTT. It encodes CASSPGHANTGELFF.

The CDR3 loop is CASRRQGTGEQYV. In DNA form, the CDR3 reads TGTGCCAGCAGACGACAGGGGACTGGCGAGCAGTACGTC. The genes are TRBV6-5 and TRBJ2-7; 8 bases agree with TRBD1. CDR3 size: 13 residues. After removal of 6 bases from V and 6 bases from J, the junction contained 7 bases not matched to a gene. The germline V gene encodes CDR1 MNHEY and CDR2 SVGAGI.

This clone was found once. The chain recombines TRBV7-2 with TRBJ2-3, with 10 bases matching TRBD1. Trimming cost V 5 bases and J 4 bases; bases outside gene matches: 3. The CDR3 length is 14 residues. The germline V gene has CDR1 SGHTA and CDR2 FQGNSA. CDR3 DNA sequence: TGTGCCAGCAGCACCGGACAGGGGGCAGATACGCAGTATTTT. Translated, it gives CASSTGQGADTQYF.

This clone was detected a few times. This rearrangement joins TRBV5-1 to TRBJ1-1; D gene ambiguous. Germline V CDR1 and CDR2: SGHRS, YFSETQ. The CDR3 runs to 14 residues. V shed 0 bases and J shed 1 base, with 7 bases lying between them. The CDR3 nucleotides read TGCGCCAGCAGCTTGGCCGTAACGAACACTGAAGCTTTCTTT. Its protein product is CASSLAVTNTEAFF. The entire variable domain, with the rest obtained from reference TRBV5-1 and TRBJ1-1, is as follows: KAGVTQTPRYLIKTRGQQVTLSCSPISGHRSVSWYQQTPGQGLQFLFEYFSETQRNKGNFPGRFSGRQFSNSRSEMNVSTLELGDSALYLCASSLAVTNTEAFFGQGTRLTVV.

The V call is TRBV18, the J call TRBJ2-7; 7 positions match TRBD2. V shed 6 bases and J 2 bases; nucleotides not matched to a gene: 7. There are 14 residues in the CDR3. From germline, CDR1 is KGHSH and CDR2 LQKENI. CDR3 in DNA: TGTGCCAGCTCCTTTTCCGGGGGGACCTACGAGCAGTACTTC. It translates to CASSFSGGTYEQYF.

CDR3 region: CASSLGATSSYNEQFF. The CDR3 DNA reads TGCGCCAGCAGCTTGGGGGCGACCAGCTCCTACAATGAGCAGTTCTTC. The V call is TRBV5-1, the J call TRBJ2-1; no reliable D call. V was pared by 0 bases and J by 0 bases, with 10 bases between. Germline CDR1 and CDR2: SGHRS and YFSETQ. The CDR3 runs to 16 residues. Based on the CDR3 plus reference TRBV5-1 and TRBJ2-1, the full variable domain is KAGVTQTPRYLIKTRGQQVTLSCSPISGHRSVSWYQQTPGQGLQFLFEYFSETQRNKGNFPGRFSGRQFSNSRSEMNVSTLELGDSALYLCASSLGATSSYNEQFFGPGTRLTVL.

The J gene is TRBJ2-5, the V gene TRBV28; 7 bases are a match to TRBD2. The junction had 14 bases not matched to a gene; V was cut back by 10 bases and J by 0 bases. This CDR3 has 16 amino acids. Germline loops: CDR1 MDHEN, CDR2 SYDVKM. The CDR3 loop is CATEGGQRWYQETQYF. The CDR3 nucleotides read TGTGCCACCGAGGGAGGGCAGCGTTGGTACCAAGAGACCCAGTACTTC.

This chain connects TRBV7-2 to TRBJ2-1, with unresolved D. CDR1 SGHTA and CDR2 FQGNSA come from the germline V gene. Trimming removed 5 bases from V and 3 bases from J, with 11 bases in between. This CDR3 contains 14 residues. This CDR3 reads CASSPRRDYNEQFF. The CDR3 DNA follows: TGTGCCAGCAGCCCCCGAAGGGACTACAATGAGCAGTTCTTC.

The V gene is TRBV5-1, the J gene TRBJ1-6; TRBD1 matches 7 bases. Germline V gives CDR1 SGHRS, CDR2 YFSETQ. V dropped 2 bases and J dropped 10; count of bases not matched to a gene: 9. The CDR3 has 15 amino acids. CDR3 DNA sequence: TGCGCCAGCAGCTTTAACAGGGGATCGGGATCACCCCTCCACTTT. As protein: CASSFNRGSGSPLHF.

The chain employs TRBV28 and TRBJ2-7; TRBD2 aligns across 9 bases. CDR3 length: 14 residues. The V gene's germline CDR1 is MDHEN and CDR2 SYDVKM. Trimming at V came to 2 bases and at J to 9 bases, leaving 8 bases not matched to a gene. CDR3 protein: CASSLLAGPGGQYF. The CDR3, as DNA: TGTGCCAGCAGTTTACTAGCGGGGCCAGGGGGGCAGTACTTC.

This chain links TRBV10-3 with TRBJ1-5; D gene unclear. Trimming stripped 8 bases from V and 0 bases from J, with 8 bases between. CDR3 size: 13 residues. Germline V lookup: CDR1 ENHRY, CDR2 SYGVKD. This chain's CDR3 is CAIRGGSNQPQHF. The CDR3 DNA reads TGTGCCATCCGCGGAGGTAGCAATCAGCCCCAGCATTTT.

The CDR3 loop is CASSFRDREEKLFF. CDR3 bases: TGTGCCAGCAGCTTCCGGGACAGGGAAGAAAAACTGTTTTTT. The chain joins TRBV5-6 to TRBJ1-4; 9 bases match TRBD1. V was clipped by 2 bases and J by 8 bases; unmatched bases: 4. This CDR3 is 14 amino acids long. The germline V gene has CDR1 SGHDT and CDR2 YYEEEE.

This chain uses TRBV28 with TRBJ2-7; D tentatively fits TRBD1 or TRBD2 (5 bases each). This CDR3 has 13 residues. V was clipped by 1 base and J by 7 bases, with 11 bases between them. In germline, CDR1 is MDHEN, CDR2 SYDVKM. The CDR3: CASSLLRDGEQYV. The CDR3 DNA reads as TGTGCCAGCAGTTTATTAAGGGACGGAGAGCAGTACGTC.

The chain joins TRBV3-1 (or the pseudogene TRBV3-2) to TRBJ2-5, with D maybe TRBD2 (6 bases). Germline V CDR1 and CDR2: LGHDT, YNNKEL (reference sequence). There are 17 residues in the CDR3. V dropped 1 base and J dropped 6 bases, with 21 bases sitting between them. The CDR3 region has the DNA TGTGCCAGCAGCCAAGGGGTTGGGAGGCTAGCTGTTAAGACCCAGTACTTC. Translating it yields CASSQGVGRLAVKTQYF.

V usage is TRBV2 and J usage is TRBJ2-3; D may correspond to TRBD1 or TRBD2 (5 bases each). Per germline, CDR1 SNHLY and CDR2 FYNNEI. The CDR3 sequence is 13 residues long. V lost 1 base and J 10 bases, leaving 12 bases between the germline ends. DNA for the CDR3: TGTGCCAGCAGTGAAGAATTGGGACCTCCGCAGTATTTT. Translating gives CASSEELGPPQYF.

The J gene is TRBJ1-2, the V gene TRBV20-1, with D possibly matching TRBD1 (5 bases). CDR1 DFQATT and CDR2 SNEGSKA come from the germline V gene (reference sequence). Trimming removed 8 bases at V and 2 bases at J, with 6 bases between. The CDR3 has 10 amino acids. The CDR3 sequence is CSPGNYGYTF. The CDR3 nucleotides read TGCAGTCCAGGGAACTATGGCTACACCTTC.